This T cell receptor (beta chain) was sequenced in a study of cytomegalovirus exposure and HLA in healthy donors. Study-wide findings and caveats: While the bulk of TCR sequences proved rare, some public TCRs turned up in many donors. A later analysis linked a missense DCLRE1C variant to TCR beta V- and J-gene trimming.

The CDR3 spans 13 residues. V lost 4 bases and J lost 10, with 14 bases in between. CDR1 is PRHDT and CDR2 is FYEKMQ in the germline V gene (reference sequence). Worth noting for this clone: Its antigen is not identified.

Nominal health characterized the donors when sampled, though unrecorded immune exposures were likely. Primers: 60 Vbeta forward and 13 Jbeta reverse. Sequencing was performed with immunoSEQ multiplex PCR; in TCRdb, only in-frame clones are kept and a portion is missing. The sample lists 200,000 to 250,000 clones; roughly 88% were seen once. Specimen: PBMCs. The sequence came from a boy aged 2-15 years in good health and CMV-seronegative. This chain uses TRBV13 with TRBJ2-1; TRBD2 might be the D (6 bases). CDR3 bases: TGTGCCAGCAGCTACCCCGGGACTCAAGAGCAGTTCTTC. Amino acids: CASSYPGTQEQFF.